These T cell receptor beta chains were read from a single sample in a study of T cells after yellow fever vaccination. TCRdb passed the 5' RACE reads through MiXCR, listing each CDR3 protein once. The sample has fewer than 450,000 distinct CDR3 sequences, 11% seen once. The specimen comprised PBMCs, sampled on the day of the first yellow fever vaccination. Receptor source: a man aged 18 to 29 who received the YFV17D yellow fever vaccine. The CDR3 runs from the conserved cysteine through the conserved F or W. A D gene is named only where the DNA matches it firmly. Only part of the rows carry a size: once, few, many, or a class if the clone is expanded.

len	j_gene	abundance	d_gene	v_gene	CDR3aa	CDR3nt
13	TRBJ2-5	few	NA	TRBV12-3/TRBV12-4	CASSHSGSGTQYF	TGTGCCAGCAGTCACAGCGGGTCAGGGACCCAGTACTTC
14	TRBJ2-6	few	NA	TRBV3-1	CASSHRGGANVLTF	TGTGCCAGCAGCCACAGAGGAGGGGCCAACGTCCTGACTTTC
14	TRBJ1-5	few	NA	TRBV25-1	CASSDGQWGQPQHF	TGTGCCAGCAGTGATGGACAGTGGGGTCAGCCCCAGCATTTT
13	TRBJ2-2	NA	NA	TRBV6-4	CVRQGGGTGELFF	TGTGTGAGGCAGGGAGGAGGTACCGGGGAGCTGTTTTTT
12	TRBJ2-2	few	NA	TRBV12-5	CASGLDTGELFF	TGTGCTAGTGGGTTGGACACCGGGGAGCTGTTTTTT
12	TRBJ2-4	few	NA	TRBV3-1	CASSTGSNIQYF	TGTGCCAGCAGCACAGGGTCGAACATTCAGTACTTC
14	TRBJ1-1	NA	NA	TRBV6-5	CASSYPAGPVKAFF	TGTGCCAGCAGTTACCCAGCGGGACCGGTAAAAGCTTTCTTT
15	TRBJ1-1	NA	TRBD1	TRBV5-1	CASSPEFTGGTEAFF	TGCGCCAGCAGCCCAGAATTTACAGGGGGAACTGAAGCTTTCTTT
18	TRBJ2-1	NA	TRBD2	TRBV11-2	CASSFNRDSGGSYNEQFF	TGTGCCAGCAGCTTTAATCGGGATAGCGGGGGCTCCTACAATGAGCAGTTCTTC
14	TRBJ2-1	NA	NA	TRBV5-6	CTSINGGSYNEQFF	TGTACCAGCATTAATGGTGGCTCCTACAATGAGCAGTTCTTC
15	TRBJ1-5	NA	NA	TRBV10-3	CAISESGGSNQPQHF	TGTGCCATCAGTGAGTCGGGGGGTAGCAATCAGCCCCAGCATTTT
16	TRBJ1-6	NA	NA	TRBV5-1	CASSGGSSTLNSPLHF	TGCGCCAGCAGCGGCGGGAGTAGTACCCTGAACTCACCCCTCCACTTT
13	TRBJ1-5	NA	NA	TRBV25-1	CASSGPGGQPQHF	TGTGCCAGCAGTGGCCCTGGGGGTCAGCCCCAGCATTTT
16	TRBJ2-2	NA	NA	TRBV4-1	CASSRDVNSNTGELFF	TGCGCCAGCAGCCGGGATGTCAACTCGAACACCGGGGAGCTGTTTTTT
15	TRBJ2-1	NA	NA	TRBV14	CASSQEGLSYNEQFF	TGTGCCAGCAGCCAGGAGGGGCTAAGCTACAATGAGCAGTTCTTC
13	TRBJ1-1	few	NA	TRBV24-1	CATSDFGDTEAFF	TGTGCCACCAGTGATTTCGGGGACACTGAAGCTTTCTTT
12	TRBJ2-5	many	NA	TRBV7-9	CASSQESETQYF	TGTGCCAGCAGCCAGGAGAGCGAGACCCAGTACTTC
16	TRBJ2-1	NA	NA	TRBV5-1	CASSLAGGGARNEQFF	TGCGCCAGCAGCTTGGCCGGCGGGGGCGCGAGGAATGAGCAGTTCTTC
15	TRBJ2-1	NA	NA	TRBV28	CASSSAGTYYNEQFF	TGTGCCAGCAGTTCTGCCGGGACCTATTACAATGAGCAGTTCTTC
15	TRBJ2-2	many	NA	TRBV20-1	CSARVGLDDTGELFF	TGCAGTGCTAGGGTAGGGCTTGACGACACCGGGGAGCTGTTTTTT
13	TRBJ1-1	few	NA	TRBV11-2	CASSIDTNTEAFF	TGTGCCAGCAGCATAGACACGAACACTGAAGCTTTCTTT
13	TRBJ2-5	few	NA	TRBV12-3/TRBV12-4	CASSFLGGETQYF	TGTGCCAGCAGTTTTCTGGGGGGAGAGACCCAGTACTTC
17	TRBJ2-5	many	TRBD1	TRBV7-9	CASSLEAGGVWRETQYF	TGTGCCAGCAGCTTAGAGGCAGGGGGCGTTTGGAGGGAGACCCAGTACTTC